This T cell receptor beta chain derives from a study of beta chain features in type 1 diabetes. Study results and limitations: Shorter TCRB CDR3s, moderately but significantly so, marked every one of the four CD4+ subsets in Type 1 diabetes patients. VDJ junctions from patients with type 1 diabetes contained fewer insertions and more deletions. The naive, central memory and Treg TCRB repertoires of patients appeared to be more similar to one another than those of healthy donors.

CDR1 is SGDLS, CDR2 YYNGEE, per germline. CDR3 length equals 14 residues. The V gene lost 1 base and the J gene lost 0 bases, with 6 bases spanning the gap. All of the sorted populations showed purity greater than 95%. This clone was detected a few times. Its antigen is undetermined. Every isolated RNA sample was fully reverse transcribed, so sequencing captured expressed TCRB transcripts. Only in-frame clones appear in the TCRdb table, and some are missing; sequencing was by immunoSEQ multiplex PCR. The sample carries 550,000 to 850,000 clones, 10% to 15% recorded once. The receptor was derived from a man aged 18 to 30 with type 1 diabetes. The chain recombines TRBV9 with TRBJ2-3; D possibly matches TRBD1 or TRBD2 (5 bases each). The sequenced sample was naive CD4+ T cells from blood. The CDR3 DNA follows: TGTGCCAGCAGCGTACGGGACAGCACAGATACGCAGTATTTT. It codes for CASSVRDSTDTQYF.